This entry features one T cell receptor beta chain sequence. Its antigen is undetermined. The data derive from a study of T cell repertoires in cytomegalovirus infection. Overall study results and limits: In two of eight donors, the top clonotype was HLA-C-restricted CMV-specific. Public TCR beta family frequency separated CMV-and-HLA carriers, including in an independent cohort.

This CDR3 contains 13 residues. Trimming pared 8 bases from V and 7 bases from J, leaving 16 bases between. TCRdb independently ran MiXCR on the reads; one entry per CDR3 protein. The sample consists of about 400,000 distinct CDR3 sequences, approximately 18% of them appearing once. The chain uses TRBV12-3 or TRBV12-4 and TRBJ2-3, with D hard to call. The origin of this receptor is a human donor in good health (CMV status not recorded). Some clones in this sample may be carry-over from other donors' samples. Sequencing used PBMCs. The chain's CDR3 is CASGLGISNTQYF. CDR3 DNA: TGTGCCAGCGGCCTAGGGATATCCAATACGCAGTATTTT.